These T cell receptor beta chains were read from a single sample in a study of shared clonotypes between healthy human individuals. The table came from immunoSEQ multiplex PCR; TCRdb's copy has only in-frame clones and leaves some out. Of about 480,000 clones in the sample, less than 85% were seen once. Sequences were obtained from PBMCs. The origin of the receptors is a woman between 40 and 50 years old in good health. Some clones in this sample may be carry-over from other donors' samples. CDR3s include the opening cysteine and the closing phenylalanine or tryptophan. The order of the fields is CDR3 DNA, CDR3 protein, clone size, V gene, J gene, D gene. A D gene is named only where the DNA matches it firmly. The size field is filled for only some rows; it gives once, few, many or a size class.

TGTGCCAGCAGTTACTCGGCAGGAGTCTATGGCTACACCTTC	CASSYSAGVYGYTF	.	TRBV6-5	TRBJ1-2	.
TGTGCCAGCAGCTTAGTGGTCGGGACTAGGACCCCAAATGAGCAGTTCTTC	CASSLVVGTRTPNEQFF	.	TRBV7-6	TRBJ2-1	TRBD2
TGCAGCGTGGGACGGGAGGGGAGGGAGCAGTACTTC	CSVGREGREQYF	.	TRBV29-1	TRBJ2-7	TRBD2
TGTGCCAGCAGCTCCCTAGCGGAAAACCAAGAGACCCAGTACTTC	CASSSLAENQETQYF	.	TRBV5-4	TRBJ2-5	TRBD2
TGTGCCTGGAGTATCGTACCCGTAGCGGGAGGGCGGGCTGAGCAGTTCTTC	CAWSIVPVAGGRAEQFF	.	TRBV30	TRBJ2-1	TRBD2
TGTGCCAGCACCCCGCAGAGATACAATCAGCCCCAGCATTTT	CASTPQRYNQPQHF	.	TRBV28	TRBJ1-5	.
TGCGCCAGCAGCTTGGATGGGTCGGGGGCCGAAAACATTCAGTACTTC	CASSLDGSGAENIQYF	.	TRBV5-1	TRBJ2-4	.
TGCAGCGTTGGACGGCGGGAGTCGTACGAGCAGTACTTC	CSVGRRESYEQYF	.	TRBV29-1	TRBJ2-7	TRBD2
TGTGCCAGCAGCCCTCGGGACAGGGGGTCTAACTATGGCTACACCTTC	CASSPRDRGSNYGYTF	.	TRBV7-8	TRBJ1-2	TRBD1
TGTGCCAGCAGCTTAGTAGCGGGAGTCTATGAGCAGTTCTTC	CASSLVAGVYEQFF	many	TRBV7-2	TRBJ2-1	TRBD2
TGTGCCTGGAGTCGGGTGGGAGGGAGGATCTACTTC	CAWSRVGGRIYF	.	TRBV30	TRBJ2-7	TRBD2
TGTGCCTGGGACAGGGGAAGCAATCAGCCCCAGCATTTT	CAWDRGSNQPQHF	.	TRBV30	TRBJ1-5	TRBD1
TGTGCCAGCAGTCCCATTCGACTAGTAGGGGGCGAGCAGTACTTC	CASSPIRLVGGEQYF	once	TRBV28	TRBJ2-7	.
TGTGCCAGCAGCTTTGAGGGGACAATGAACACCGGGGAGCTGTTTTTT	CASSFEGTMNTGELFF	.	TRBV11-2	TRBJ2-2	.
TGTGCCAGCAGTAACCAATTGGCGGGAGGGAAAGAGACCCAGTACTTC	CASSNQLAGGKETQYF	.	TRBV21-1	TRBJ2-5	.
TGTGCCAGCAGTAGGGGGGGACATGAAGAGACCCAGTACTTC	CASSRGGHEETQYF	.	TRBV6-5	TRBJ2-5	.